A selection of T cell receptor beta chains follows, all from one sample in a study of beta chain features in type 1 diabetes. Here immunoSEQ multiplex PCR was the method, and the copy in TCRdb shows in-frame clones only, minus some. This sample has just over 600,000 clones, with roughly a sixth found just once. Sequencing used naive CD4+ T cells from blood. Receptors originate from a man younger than 35 in good health. Each CDR3 is given with its conserved first and last residue. The D gene is left open where the match is weak. Size is omitted from some rows. Given values are once, few, many or a class for expanded clones.

j_call v_call d_call clone_size cdr3_nt cdr3_aa
TRBJ1-6 TRBV7-9 - - TGTGCCACCACAGGGTGGAATTCACCCCTCCACTTT CATTGWNSPLHF
TRBJ1-1 TRBV7-3 - few TGTGCCAGCAGCGTACAACCCAACACTGAAGCTTTCTTT CASSVQPNTEAFF
TRBJ2-7 TRBV11-2 TRBD1 - TGTGCCAGCAGCTTAGTCGGACAGGGGGCAAGAAACTACGAGCAGTACTTC CASSLVGQGARNYEQYF
TRBJ2-3 TRBV9 - few TGTGCCAGCAGCGGGCCCCGGGACCGCGGGGAGGTTACGCAGTATTTT CASSGPRDRGEVTQYF
TRBJ2-3 TRBV15 - - TGTGCCACCAGCAGAGCTACAGATACGCAGTATTTT CATSRATDTQYF
TRBJ1-1 TRBV27 - few TGTGCCAGCAGTTTCGTCACAGAGATGAACACTGAAGCTTTCTTT CASSFVTEMNTEAFF
TRBJ1-1 TRBV19 - - TGTGCCAGTAGTATAGTTACGGCAAGAGGGACTGAAGCTTTCTTT CASSIVTARGTEAFF
TRBJ1-1 TRBV6-1 TRBD1 - TGTGCCAGCACCAACAGGGGTAACACTGAAGCTTTCTTT CASTNRGNTEAFF
TRBJ1-3 TRBV10-3 TRBD1 - TGTGCCATCAGACCGACAGGGGCGAGCTCTGGAAACACCATATATTTT CAIRPTGASSGNTIYF
TRBJ2-5 TRBV5-5 - few TGTGCCAGCAGCTTGGTGCACAGTAATCCGGGGACCCAGTACTTC CASSLVHSNPGTQYF
TRBJ1-5 TRBV5-6 - - TGTGCCAGCAGCTTAGGGACACCCGATCAGCCCCAGCATTTT CASSLGTPDQPQHF
TRBJ2-7 TRBV28 - few TGTGCCAGCAGTTTTGTAGACGAGCAGTACTTC CASSFVDEQYF
TRBJ2-7 TRBV28 TRBD1 few TGTGCCAGCAGTTTCCGGGACAGGGTGTACGAGCAGTACTTC CASSFRDRVYEQYF
TRBJ1-1 TRBV2 - few TGTGGCCAGCGCCAGCCAGGACCGGCATTT CGQRQPGPAF
TRBJ2-6 TRBV6-4 - - TGTGCCAGCAGTGGTGCCAACGTCCTGACTTTC CASSGANVLTF
TRBJ2-1 TRBV13 - - TGTGCCAGCAGCTTAGTCGGCCCGTCCTACAATGAGCAGTTCTTC CASSLVGPSYNEQFF
TRBJ1-1 TRBV6-5 - - TGTGCCAGCAGCGGCCGGGGCACTGAAGCTTTCTTT CASSGRGTEAFF
TRBJ2-5 TRBV7-9 - - TGTGCCAGCAGCCGGGCCCAGGGGGAGACCCAGTACTTC CASSRAQGETQYF
TRBJ1-1 TRBV30 - few TGTGCCTGGAATGGCAGGGTAAGAACTGAAGCTTTCTTT CAWNGRVRTEAFF
TRBJ2-7 TRBV10-3 TRBD1 - TGTGCCATCAGTGGGACAGGGGGCCCTAGATGGTACTTC CAISGTGGPRWYF
TRBJ2-5 TRBV28 TRBD2 few TGTGCCAGCAGTTTGCAGGGACTAAAAGGCCAAGAGACCCAGTACTTC CASSLQGLKGQETQYF
TRBJ1-1 TRBV19 - - TGTGCCAGTAGTATTCTATTAGTCGGCACTGAAGCTTTCTTT CASSILLVGTEAFF
TRBJ2-5 TRBV5-1 - - TGCGCCAGCAGACTCACAGGGCAAGAGACCCAGTACTTC CASRLTGQETQYF